The entry below describes one T cell receptor (beta chain). Its antigen is unidentified. A read error may account for a junction end that differs from germline. These data are taken from a study of tumor-infiltrating lymphocytes in glioblastoma multiforme. Whole-study findings and limits: Functional subtype sorting of these T cells was not performed.

TCRB libraries came from RNA via three nested multiplex PCR rounds. Input was approximately 0.48 ug total RNA, reverse-transcribed with a C-beta primer. TCRdb reprocessed the multiplex PCR reads via MiXCR and lists one record per CDR3 protein. This table has approximately 15,000 distinct CDR3 sequences, 65% to 80% appearing once. This CDR3 is built from 15 residues. CDR1 and CDR2 (germline): SGHAT, FQNNGV. The receptor was isolated from a male donor with glioblastoma. This chain uses TRBV11-2 with TRBJ2-2, with 7 nucleotides matching TRBD1. The sequenced sample was brain tumor tissue. This CDR3 reads CASSSVQGYTWELFF. The CDR3 region has the DNA TGTGCCAGCAGCTCAGTACAGGGGTACACCTGGGAGCTGTTTTTT.